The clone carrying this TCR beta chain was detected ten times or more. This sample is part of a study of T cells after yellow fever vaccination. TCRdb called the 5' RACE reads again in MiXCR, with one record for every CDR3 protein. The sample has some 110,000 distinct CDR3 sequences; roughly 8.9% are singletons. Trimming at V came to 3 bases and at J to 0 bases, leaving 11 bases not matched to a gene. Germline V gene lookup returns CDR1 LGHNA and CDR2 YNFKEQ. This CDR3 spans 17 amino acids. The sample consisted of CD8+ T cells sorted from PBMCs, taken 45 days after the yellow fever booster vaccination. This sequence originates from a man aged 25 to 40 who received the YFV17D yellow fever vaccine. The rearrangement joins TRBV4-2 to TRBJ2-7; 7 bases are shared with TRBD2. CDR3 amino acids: CASSQPIAGASSYEQYF. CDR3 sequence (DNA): TGTGCCAGCAGCCAGCCTATAGCGGGTGCCTCCTCCTACGAGCAGTACTTC.